In its sample, the clone carrying this TCR beta chain was seen many times. Antigen: not known. The table came from immunoSEQ multiplex PCR; TCRdb's copy has only in-frame clones and leaves some out. The sample has hundreds of thousands of clones, about four fifths seen once. Looked up from germline, CDR1 is SNHLY and CDR2 is FYNNEI. V was cut by 4 bases and J by 5 bases, with 15 bases left in between. The CDR3 sequence is 15 residues long. The data belong to a study of cytotoxic CD8 clonotypes in ibrutinib-treated CLL. Turning to the study itself: It was after a median 12 months of treatment, range 6 to 36, that response samples were taken. On average, almost 95,000 productive rearrangements and more than 200,000 productive templates per sample. Study results and caveats: T-cell clonality at baseline went above that of age-matched healthy donors and rose and fell with circulating CD8+ T-cell counts.

The TCR originated in a human donor with chronic lymphocytic leukemia. This chain uses TRBV2 with TRBJ1-5, with D maybe TRBD1 (6 bases). Sample: PBMCs, taken after 12 months of ibrutinib treatment. The CDR3: CASSGGAGGYQPQHF. The CDR3 region has the DNA TGTGCCAGCAGTGGGGGGGCAGGAGGGTATCAGCCCCAGCATTTT. The full variable domain, with the rest looked up from reference TRBV2 and TRBJ1-5, is EPEVTQTPSHQVTQMGQEVILRCVPISNHLYFYWYRQILGQKVEFLVSFYNNEISEKSEIFDDQFSVERPDGSNFTLKIRSTKLEDSAMYFCASSGGAGGYQPQHFGDGTRLSIL.